This T cell receptor (beta chain) was recovered during a study of T cells in Graves' hyperthyroidism and ophthalmopathy. Study findings and constraints: Most expanded thyroid clonotypes above 0.001 also appeared in blood.

A lack of ophthalmopathy progression within 18 months defined stable Graves' hyperthyroidism. Recently diagnosed hyperthyroidism of less than 2 months' duration affected patients aged 18 to 65. Uncontrolled infection, other autoimmune disease, pregnancy or lactation disqualified patients from enrolment. This clonotype appeared many times. The antigen remains unidentified. TCR beta CDR3 regions were amplified from RNA transcripts. The TCR CDR3 first-round RT-PCR relied on the HTBI primer set. TCRdb fed the multiplex PCR reads into MiXCR, producing one record per CDR3 protein. Of about 200,000 distinct CDR3 sequences listed, around 16% are singletons. CDR3 size: 12 residues. CDR1 and CDR2 (germline): MNHNS, SASEGT. V lost 4 bases and J 4 bases, leaving 8 bases between the germline ends.

The sequencing input was blood. The rearrangement uses TRBV6-1 and TRBJ2-7; D remains unclear. The clonotype comes from a woman in her fifties or sixties with Graves' hyperthyroidism. Here the CDR3 reads CASSVLRYEQYF. As DNA, the CDR3 is TGTGCCAGCAGTGTCCTGAGATACGAGCAGTACTTC.